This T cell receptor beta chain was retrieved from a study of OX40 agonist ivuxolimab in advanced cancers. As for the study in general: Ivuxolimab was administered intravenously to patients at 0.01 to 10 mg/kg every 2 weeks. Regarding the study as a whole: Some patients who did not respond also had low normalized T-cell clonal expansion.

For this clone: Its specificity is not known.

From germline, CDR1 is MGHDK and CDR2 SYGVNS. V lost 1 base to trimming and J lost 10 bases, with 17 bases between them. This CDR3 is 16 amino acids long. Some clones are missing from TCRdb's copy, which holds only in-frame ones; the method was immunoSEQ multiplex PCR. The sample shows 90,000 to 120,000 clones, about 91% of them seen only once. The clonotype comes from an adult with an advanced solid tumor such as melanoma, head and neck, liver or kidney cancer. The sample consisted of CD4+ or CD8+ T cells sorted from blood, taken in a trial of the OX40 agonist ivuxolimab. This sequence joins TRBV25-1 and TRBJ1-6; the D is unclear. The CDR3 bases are TGTGCCAGCAGTGAATCGGGATGGGCAGGAATCTCACCCCTCCACTTT. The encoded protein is CASSESGWAGISPLHF.